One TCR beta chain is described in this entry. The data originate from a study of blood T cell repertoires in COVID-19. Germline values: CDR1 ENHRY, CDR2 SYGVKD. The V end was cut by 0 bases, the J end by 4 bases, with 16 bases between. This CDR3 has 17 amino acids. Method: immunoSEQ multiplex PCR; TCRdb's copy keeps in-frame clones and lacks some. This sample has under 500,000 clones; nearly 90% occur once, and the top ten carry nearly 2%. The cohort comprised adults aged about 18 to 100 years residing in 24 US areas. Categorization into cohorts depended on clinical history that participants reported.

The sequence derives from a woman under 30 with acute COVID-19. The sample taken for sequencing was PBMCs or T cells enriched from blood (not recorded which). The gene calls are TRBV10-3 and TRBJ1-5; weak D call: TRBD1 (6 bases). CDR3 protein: CAISESDLGQGNQPQHF. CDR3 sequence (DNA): TGTGCCATCAGTGAGTCGGATCTGGGGCAGGGGAATCAGCCCCAGCATTTT.